This T cell receptor (beta chain) was obtained from a study of beta chain features in type 1 diabetes. Study conclusions and caveats: Insertions at VDJ junctions were less frequent in type 1 diabetes patients. These patients also deleted more nucleotides at the same junctions.

This CDR3 contains 13 residues. Trimming cost V 4 bases and J 3 bases, with 7 bases left between them. Germline CDR1 SGHAT, CDR2 FQNNGV. TCRB transcripts that were expressed got sequenced, as all of the isolated RNA had been reverse transcribed. Generated by immunoSEQ multiplex PCR, the TCRdb table keeps only in-frame clones and is missing some. The repertoire holds about 340,000 clones, less than 10% seen once, with under 0.5% in the top ten. This clone has just a few counts. Its antigen remains unidentified. Via the markers CD45RO/CCR7/CD25/CD127/CD95/CD27, stem cell-like memory, regulatory, central memory and naive CD4+ cells were sorted. Purities in excess of 98% were seen in all sorted populations.

Input material: central memory CD4+ T cells from blood. The chain has TRBV11-2 and TRBJ1-5; D perhaps matches TRBD1 (5 bases). This clonotype was obtained from a woman aged 18-29 years in good health. The CDR3 bases are TGTGCCAGCAGCTCCGGGACCAATCAGCCCCAGCATTTT. Translating gives CASSSGTNQPQHF.